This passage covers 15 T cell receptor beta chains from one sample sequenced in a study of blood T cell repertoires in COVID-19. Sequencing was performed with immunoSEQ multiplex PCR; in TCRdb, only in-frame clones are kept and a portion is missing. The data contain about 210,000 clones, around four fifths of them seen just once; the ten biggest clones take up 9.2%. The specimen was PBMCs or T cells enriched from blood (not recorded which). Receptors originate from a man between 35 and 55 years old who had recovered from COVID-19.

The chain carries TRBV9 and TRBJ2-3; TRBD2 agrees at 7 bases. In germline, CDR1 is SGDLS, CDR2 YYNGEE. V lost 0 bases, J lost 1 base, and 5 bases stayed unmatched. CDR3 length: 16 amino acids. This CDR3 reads CASSVGSGDGTDTQYF. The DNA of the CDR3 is TGTGCCAGCAGCGTAGGGAGCGGGGACGGCACAGATACGCAGTATTTT.

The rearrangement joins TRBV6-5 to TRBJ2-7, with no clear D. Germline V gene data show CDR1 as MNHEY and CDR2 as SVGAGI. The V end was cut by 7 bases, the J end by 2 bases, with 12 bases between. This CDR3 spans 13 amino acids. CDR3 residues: CASISVSTYEQYF. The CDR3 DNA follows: TGTGCCAGCATAAGCGTGTCTACCTACGAGCAGTACTTC.

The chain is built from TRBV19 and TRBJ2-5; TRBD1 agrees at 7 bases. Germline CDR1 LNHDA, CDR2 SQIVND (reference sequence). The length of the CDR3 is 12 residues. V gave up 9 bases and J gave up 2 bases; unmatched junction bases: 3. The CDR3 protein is CASRDSQETQYF. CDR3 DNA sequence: TGTGCCAGCCGGGACAGTCAAGAGACCCAGTACTTC.

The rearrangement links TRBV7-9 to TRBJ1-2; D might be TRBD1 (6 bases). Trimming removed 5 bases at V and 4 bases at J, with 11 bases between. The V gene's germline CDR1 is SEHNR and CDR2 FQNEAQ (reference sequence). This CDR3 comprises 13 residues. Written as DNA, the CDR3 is TGTGCCAGCAGCCCCGGACAGCCCTATGGCTACACCTTC. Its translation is CASSPGQPYGYTF.

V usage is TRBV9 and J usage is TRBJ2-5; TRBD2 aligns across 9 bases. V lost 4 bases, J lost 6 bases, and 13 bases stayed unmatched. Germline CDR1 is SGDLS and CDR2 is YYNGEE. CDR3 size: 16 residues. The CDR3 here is CASSSVGSGGQKTQYF. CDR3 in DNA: TGTGCCAGCAGCTCAGTGGGGAGCGGGGGGCAAAAGACCCAGTACTTC.

CDR3 region: CASSLNSRTGRSEKLFF. Written as DNA, the CDR3 is TGTGCCAGCTCACTAAACTCCCGGACAGGGCGTAGTGAAAAACTGTTTTTT. V gene TRBV18 combines with J gene TRBJ1-4; TRBD1 matches at 8 bases. Looked up from germline, CDR1 is KGHSH and CDR2 is LQKENI. CDR3 length: 17 residues. V lost 4 bases to trimming and J lost 7 bases; unmatched junction nucleotides: 14.

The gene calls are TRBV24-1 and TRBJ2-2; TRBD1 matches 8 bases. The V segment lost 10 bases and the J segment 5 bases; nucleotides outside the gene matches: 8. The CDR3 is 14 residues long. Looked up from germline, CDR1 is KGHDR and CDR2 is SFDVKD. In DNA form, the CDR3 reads TGTGCCACTGAACAGGGGGTGGGAACCGGGGAGCTGTTTTTT. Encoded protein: CATEQGVGTGELFF.

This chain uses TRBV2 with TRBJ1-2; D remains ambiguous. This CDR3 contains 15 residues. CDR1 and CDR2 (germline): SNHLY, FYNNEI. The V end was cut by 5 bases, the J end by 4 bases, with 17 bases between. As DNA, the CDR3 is TGTGCCAGCAGTCCCTCCCTCGCCAGTGGCTATGGCTACACCTTC. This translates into CASSPSLASGYGYTF.

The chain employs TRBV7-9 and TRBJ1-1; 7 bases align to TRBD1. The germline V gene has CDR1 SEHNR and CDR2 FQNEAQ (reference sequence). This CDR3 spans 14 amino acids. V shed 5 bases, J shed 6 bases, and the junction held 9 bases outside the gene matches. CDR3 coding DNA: TGTGCCAGCAGCCAACGGGGGGGACAGTCTGAAGCTTTCTTT. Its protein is CASSQRGGQSEAFF.

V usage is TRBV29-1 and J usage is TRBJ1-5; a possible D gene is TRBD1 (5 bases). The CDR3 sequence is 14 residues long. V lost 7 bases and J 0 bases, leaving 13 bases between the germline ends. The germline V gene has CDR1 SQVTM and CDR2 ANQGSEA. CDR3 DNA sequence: TGCAGCGCCCTGACCCAGGGTAGCAATCAGCCCCAGCATTTT. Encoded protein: CSALTQGSNQPQHF.

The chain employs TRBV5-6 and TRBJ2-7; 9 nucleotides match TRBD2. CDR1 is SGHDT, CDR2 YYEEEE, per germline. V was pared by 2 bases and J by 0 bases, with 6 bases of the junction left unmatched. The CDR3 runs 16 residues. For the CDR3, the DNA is TGTGCCAGCAGCTTCCCTAGCGGGGTCAGCTCCTACGAGCAGTACTTC. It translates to CASSFPSGVSSYEQYF.

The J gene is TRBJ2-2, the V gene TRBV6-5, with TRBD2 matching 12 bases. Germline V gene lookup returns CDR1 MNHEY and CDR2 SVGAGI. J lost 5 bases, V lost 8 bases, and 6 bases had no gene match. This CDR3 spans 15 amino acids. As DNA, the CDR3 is TGTGCCAGCGGCACTAGCGGGAGGAAAACCGGGGAGCTGTTTTTT. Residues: CASGTSGRKTGELFF.

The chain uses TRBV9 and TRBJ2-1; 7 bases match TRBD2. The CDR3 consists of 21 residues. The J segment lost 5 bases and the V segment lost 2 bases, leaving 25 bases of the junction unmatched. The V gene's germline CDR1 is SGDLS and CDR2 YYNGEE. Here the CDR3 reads CASSVPFFYDSPRLAHNEQFF. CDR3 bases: TGTGCCAGCAGCGTCCCCTTTTTTTATGATAGTCCCCGACTAGCCCACAATGAGCAGTTCTTC. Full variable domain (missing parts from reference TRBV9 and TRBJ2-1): DSGVTQTPKHLITATGQRVTLRCSPRSGDLSVYWYQQSLDQGLQFLIQYYNGEERAKGNILERFSAQQFPDLHSELNLSSLELGDSALYFCASSVPFFYDSPRLAHNEQFFGPGTRLTVL.

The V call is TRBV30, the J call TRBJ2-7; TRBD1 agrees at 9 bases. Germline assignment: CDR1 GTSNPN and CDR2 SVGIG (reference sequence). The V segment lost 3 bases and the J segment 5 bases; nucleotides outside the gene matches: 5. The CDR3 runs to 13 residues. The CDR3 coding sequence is TGTGCCTGGAGCGGGACAGGGACTCACGAGCAGTACTTC. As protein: CAWSGTGTHEQYF. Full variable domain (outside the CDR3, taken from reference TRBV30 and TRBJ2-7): SQTIHQWPATLVQPVGSPLSLECTVEGTSNPNLYWYRQAAGRGLQLLFYSVGIGQISSEVPQNLSASRPQDRQFILSSKKLLLSDSGFYLCAWSGTGTHEQYFGPGTRLTVT.

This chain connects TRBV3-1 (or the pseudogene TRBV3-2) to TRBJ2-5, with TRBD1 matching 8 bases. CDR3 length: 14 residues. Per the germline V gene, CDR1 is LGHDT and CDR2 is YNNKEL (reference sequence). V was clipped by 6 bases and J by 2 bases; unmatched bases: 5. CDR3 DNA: TGTGCCAGCAGGGGACAGGCCCTACAAGAGACCCAGTACTTC. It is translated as CASRGQALQETQYF.